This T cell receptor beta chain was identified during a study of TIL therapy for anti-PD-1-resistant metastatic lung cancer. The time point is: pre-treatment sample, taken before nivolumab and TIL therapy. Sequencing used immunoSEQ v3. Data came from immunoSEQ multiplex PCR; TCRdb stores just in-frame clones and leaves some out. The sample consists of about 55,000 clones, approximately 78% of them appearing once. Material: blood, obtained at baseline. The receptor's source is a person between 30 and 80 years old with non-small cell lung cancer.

DNA for the CDR3: TGTGCCATCAGTGGGCCAGCGGGACAGTACAATGAGCAGTTCTTC. Translating it yields CAISGPAGQYNEQFF. The V gene is TRBV10-3, the J gene TRBJ2-1; tentatively, D is TRBD1 or TRBD2 (7 bases each). The V gene lost 4 bases and the J gene lost 4 bases, with 14 bases spanning the gap. The germline V gene has CDR1 ENHRY and CDR2 SYGVKD. The CDR3 has 15 amino acids.